This T cell receptor (beta chain) appears in the sequencing data of a study of T cell repertoires in cytomegalovirus infection. Whole-study context: It was the public TCR beta signatures that indicated both CMV infection and matching HLA type. Study results and caveats: Individuals carrying CMV plus the relevant HLA were identified by cumulative frequency of public TCR beta families. Dominating the ex vivo response were TCR beta clonotypes that were CMV-specific and HLA-C-restricted.

TCRdb analysed the reads with MiXCR anew, one entry per CDR3 protein. The sample includes 150,000 to 200,000 distinct CDR3 sequences, about an eighth of them seen just once. The CDR3 is 14 residues long. V lost 0 bases and J 8 bases, leaving 13 bases between the germline ends. Germline assignment: CDR1 MNHEY and CDR2 SMNVEV (reference sequence). This clonotype was seen repeatedly, ten times or more. Its cognate antigen is unknown. V and J are TRBV27 and TRBJ1-1; D unresolved. The receptor's source is a human donor in good health (CMV status not recorded). Some clones in this sample may be carry-over from other donors' samples. The sequenced material came from PBMCs. The DNA for the CDR3 is TGTGCCAGCAGTTTATCGATACGACCCTGGGAAGCTTTCTTT. Protein sequence: CASSLSIRPWEAFF.